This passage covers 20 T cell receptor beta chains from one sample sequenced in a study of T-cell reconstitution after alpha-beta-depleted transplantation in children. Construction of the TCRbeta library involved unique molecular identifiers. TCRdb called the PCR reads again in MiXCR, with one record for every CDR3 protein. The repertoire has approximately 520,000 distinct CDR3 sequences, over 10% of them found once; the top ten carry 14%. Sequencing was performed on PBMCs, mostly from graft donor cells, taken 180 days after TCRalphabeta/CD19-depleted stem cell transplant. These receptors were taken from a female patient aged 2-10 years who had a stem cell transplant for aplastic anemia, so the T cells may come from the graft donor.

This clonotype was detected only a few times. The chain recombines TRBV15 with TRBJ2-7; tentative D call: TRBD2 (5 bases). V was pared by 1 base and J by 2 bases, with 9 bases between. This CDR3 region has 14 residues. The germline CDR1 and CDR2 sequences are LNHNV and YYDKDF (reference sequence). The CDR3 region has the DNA TGTGCCACCAGCAGAGGACGGAGGCCCTACGAGCAGTACTTC. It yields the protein CATSRGRRPYEQYF.

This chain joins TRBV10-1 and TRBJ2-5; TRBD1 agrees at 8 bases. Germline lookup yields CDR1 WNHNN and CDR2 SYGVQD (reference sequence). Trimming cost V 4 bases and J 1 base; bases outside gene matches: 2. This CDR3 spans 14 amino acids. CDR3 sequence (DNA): TGCGCCAGCAGTGGGACAGGGCGCCAAGAGACCCAGTACTTC. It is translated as CASSGTGRQETQYF.

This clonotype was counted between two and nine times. CDR3 DNA: TGCAGCGTTGAAGAGGCAGGGTGGGAGACCCAGTACTTC. This translates into CSVEEAGWETQYF. V and J are TRBV29-1 and TRBJ2-5; D is possibly TRBD1 (5 bases). The CDR3 loop spans 13 amino acids. The V end lost 0 bases, the J end lost 5 bases, and 10 bases lay between the germline ends. Germline loops: CDR1 SQVTM, CDR2 ANQGSEA.

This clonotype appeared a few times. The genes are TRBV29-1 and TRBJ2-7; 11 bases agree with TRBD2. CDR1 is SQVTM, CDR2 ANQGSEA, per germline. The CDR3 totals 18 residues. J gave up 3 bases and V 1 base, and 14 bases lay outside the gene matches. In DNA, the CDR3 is TGCAGCGTTGAAGGGGGCCTAGCGGGAGGAATGGGCCGCTACGAGCAGTACTTC. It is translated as CSVEGGLAGGMGRYEQYF.

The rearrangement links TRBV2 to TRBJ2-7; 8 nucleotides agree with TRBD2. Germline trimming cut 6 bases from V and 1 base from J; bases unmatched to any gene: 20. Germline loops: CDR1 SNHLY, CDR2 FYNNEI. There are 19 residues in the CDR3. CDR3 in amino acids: CASRGSGTFAGIVSYEQYV. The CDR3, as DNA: TGTGCCAGCAGGGGTAGCGGGACCTTCGCCGGCATCGTTTCCTACGAGCAGTACGTC.

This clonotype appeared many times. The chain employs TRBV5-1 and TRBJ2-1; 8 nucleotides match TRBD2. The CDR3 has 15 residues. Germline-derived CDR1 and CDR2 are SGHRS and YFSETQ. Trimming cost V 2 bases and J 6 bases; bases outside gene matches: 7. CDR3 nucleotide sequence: TGCGCCAGCAGCTTTATAAGCGGGAGCCCCAATGAGCAGTTCTTC. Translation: CASSFISGSPNEQFF.

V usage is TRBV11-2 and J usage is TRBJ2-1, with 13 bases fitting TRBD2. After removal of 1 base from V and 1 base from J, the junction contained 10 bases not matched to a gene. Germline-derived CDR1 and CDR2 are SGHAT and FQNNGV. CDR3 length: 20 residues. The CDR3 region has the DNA TGTGCCAGCAGCTTAGGGGCGAGACAGGGACTAGCGGGATCCTACAATGAGCAGTTCTTC. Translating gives CASSLGARQGLAGSYNEQFF.

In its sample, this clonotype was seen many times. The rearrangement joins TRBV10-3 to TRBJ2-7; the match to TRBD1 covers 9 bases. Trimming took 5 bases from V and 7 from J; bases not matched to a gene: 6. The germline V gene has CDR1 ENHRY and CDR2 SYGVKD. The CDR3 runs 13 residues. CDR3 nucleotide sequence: TGTGCCATCAGTATACAGGGGGCCGGGGAGCAGTACGTC. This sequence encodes CAISIQGAGEQYV.

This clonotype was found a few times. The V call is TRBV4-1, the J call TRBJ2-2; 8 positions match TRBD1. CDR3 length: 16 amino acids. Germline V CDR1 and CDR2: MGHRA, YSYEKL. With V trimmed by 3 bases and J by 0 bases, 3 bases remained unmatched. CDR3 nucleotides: TGCGCCAGCAGCCAGACAGGGGACGCGAACACCGGGGAGCTGTTTTTT. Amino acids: CASSQTGDANTGELFF.

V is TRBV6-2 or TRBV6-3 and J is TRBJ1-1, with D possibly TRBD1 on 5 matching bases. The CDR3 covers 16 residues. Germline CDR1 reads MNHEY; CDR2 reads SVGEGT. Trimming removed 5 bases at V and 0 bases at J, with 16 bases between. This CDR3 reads CASSLLLQTVNTEAFF. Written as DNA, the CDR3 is TGTGCCAGCAGTCTACTACTCCAGACAGTGAACACTGAAGCTTTCTTT.

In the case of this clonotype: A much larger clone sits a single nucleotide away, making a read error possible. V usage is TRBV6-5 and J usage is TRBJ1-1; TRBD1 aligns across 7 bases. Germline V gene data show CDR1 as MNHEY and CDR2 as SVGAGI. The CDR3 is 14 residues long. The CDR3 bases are TGTGACAGCAGTTACGACAGGGTAGTCACTGAAGCTTTCTTT. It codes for CDSSYDRVVTEAFF.

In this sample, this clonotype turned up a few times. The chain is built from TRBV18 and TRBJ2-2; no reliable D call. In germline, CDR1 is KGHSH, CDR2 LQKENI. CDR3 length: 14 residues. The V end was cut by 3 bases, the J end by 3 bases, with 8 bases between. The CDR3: CASSPSHYTGELFF. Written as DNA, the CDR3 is TGTGCCAGCTCACCGAGTCACTACACCGGGGAGCTGTTTTTT.

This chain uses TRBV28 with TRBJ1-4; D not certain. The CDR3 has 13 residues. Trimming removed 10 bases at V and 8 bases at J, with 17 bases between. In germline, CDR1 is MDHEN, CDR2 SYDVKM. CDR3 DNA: TGTGCCAAGGCCCGGCGGCCTAGGGAAAAACTGTTTTTT. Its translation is CAKARRPREKLFF.

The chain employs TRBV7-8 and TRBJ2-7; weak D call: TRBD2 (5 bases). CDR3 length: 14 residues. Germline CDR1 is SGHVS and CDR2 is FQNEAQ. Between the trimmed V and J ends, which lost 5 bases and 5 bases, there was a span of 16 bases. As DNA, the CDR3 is TGTGCCAGCAGCCCGAGGGTGACATCAGACGAGCAGTACGTC. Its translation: CASSPRVTSDEQYV.

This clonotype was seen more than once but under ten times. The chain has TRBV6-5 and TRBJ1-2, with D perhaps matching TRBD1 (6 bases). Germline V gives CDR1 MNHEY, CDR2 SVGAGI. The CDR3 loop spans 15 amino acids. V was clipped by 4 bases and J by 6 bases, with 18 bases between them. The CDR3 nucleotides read TGTGCCAGCAGTTGGTCCGGGACACCCCCTGATGGCTACACCTTC. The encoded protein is CASSWSGTPPDGYTF.

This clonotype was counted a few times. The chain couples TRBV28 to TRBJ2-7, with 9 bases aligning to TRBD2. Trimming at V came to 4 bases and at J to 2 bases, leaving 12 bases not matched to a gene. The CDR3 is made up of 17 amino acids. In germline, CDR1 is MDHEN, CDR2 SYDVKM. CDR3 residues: CASSWRLAVLPPYEQYF. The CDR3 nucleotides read TGTGCCAGCAGTTGGAGACTAGCGGTCCTTCCTCCCTACGAGCAGTACTTC. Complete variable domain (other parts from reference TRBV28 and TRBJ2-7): DVKVTQSSRYLVKRTGEKVFLECVQDMDHENMFWYRQDPGLGLRLIYFSYDVKMKEKGDIPEGYSVSREKKERFSLILESASTNQTSMYLCASSWRLAVLPPYEQYFGPGTRLTVT.

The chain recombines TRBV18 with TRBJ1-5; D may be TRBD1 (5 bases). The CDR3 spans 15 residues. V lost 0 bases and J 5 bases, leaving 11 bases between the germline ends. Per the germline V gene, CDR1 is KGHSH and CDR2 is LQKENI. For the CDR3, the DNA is TGTGCCAGCTCACCACCAGGGGAATGGGATCAGCCCCAGCATTTT. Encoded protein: CASSPPGEWDQPQHF.

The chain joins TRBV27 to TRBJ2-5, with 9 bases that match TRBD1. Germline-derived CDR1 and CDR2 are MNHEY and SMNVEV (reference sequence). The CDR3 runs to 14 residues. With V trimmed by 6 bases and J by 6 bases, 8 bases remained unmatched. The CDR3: CASRDPGQGQTQYF. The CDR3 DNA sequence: TGTGCCAGCAGGGACCCGGGACAGGGCCAGACCCAGTACTTC.

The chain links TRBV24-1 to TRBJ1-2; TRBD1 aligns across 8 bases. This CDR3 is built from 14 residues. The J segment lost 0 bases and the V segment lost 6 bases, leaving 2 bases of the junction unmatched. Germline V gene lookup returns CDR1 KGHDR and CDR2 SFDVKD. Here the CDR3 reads CATSTTGANYGYTF. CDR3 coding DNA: TGTGCCACCAGTACGACAGGGGCTAACTATGGCTACACCTTC.

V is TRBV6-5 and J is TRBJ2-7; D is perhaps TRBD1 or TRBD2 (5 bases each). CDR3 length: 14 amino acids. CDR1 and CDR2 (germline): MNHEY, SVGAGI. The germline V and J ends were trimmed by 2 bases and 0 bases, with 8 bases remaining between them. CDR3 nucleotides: TGTGCCAGCAGTTACGGGACCGACTCCTACGAGCAGTACTTC. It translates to CASSYGTDSYEQYF.